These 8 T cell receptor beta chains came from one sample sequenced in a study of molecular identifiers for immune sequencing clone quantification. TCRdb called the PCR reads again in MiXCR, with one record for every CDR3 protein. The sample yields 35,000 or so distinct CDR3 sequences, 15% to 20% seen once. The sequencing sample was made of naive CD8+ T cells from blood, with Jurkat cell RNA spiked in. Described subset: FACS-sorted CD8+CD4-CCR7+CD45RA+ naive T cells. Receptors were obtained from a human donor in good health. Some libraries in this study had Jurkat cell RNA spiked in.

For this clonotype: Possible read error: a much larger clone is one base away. As DNA, the CDR3 is TGTGCCAGCAGTGGGCTGACAGGTGGTTACGAGCAGTACTTC. Translation: CASSGLTGGYEQYF. This chain links TRBV6-1 with TRBJ2-7; a possible D gene is TRBD1 (6 bases). V dropped 4 bases and J dropped 4 bases, with 14 bases sitting between them. The CDR3 runs 14 residues. CDR1 is MNHNS, CDR2 SASEGT, per germline.

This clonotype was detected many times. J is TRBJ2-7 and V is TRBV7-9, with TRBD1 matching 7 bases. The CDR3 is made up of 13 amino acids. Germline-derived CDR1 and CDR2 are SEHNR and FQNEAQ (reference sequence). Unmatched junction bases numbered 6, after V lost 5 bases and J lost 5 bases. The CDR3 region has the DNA TGTGCCAGCAGCCGACAGGGTTACAACGAGCAGTACTTC. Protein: CASSRQGYNEQYF.

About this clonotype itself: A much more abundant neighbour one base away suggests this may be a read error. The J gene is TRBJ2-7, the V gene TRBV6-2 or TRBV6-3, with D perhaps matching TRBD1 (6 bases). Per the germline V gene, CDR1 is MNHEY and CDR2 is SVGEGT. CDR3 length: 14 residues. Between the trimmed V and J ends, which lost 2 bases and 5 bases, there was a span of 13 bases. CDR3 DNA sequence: TGTGCCAGCAGTTACACAGGGAGCCAGGACGAGCAGTACTTC. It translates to CASSYTGSQDEQYF.

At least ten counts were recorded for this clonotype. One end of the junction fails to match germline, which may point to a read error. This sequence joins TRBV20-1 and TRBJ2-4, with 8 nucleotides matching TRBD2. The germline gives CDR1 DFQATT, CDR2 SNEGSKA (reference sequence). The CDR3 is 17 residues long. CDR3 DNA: TGCAGTGCTAGAGATGAGGGCCAGGAGTGGGTAGCGGGGCCCCTTTTCTTC. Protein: CSARDEGQEWVAGPLFF.

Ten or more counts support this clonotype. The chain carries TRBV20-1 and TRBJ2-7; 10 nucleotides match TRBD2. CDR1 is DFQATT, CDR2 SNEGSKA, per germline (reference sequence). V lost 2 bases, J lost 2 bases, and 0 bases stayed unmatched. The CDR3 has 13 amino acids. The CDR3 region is CSARLAGAYEQYF. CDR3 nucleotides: TGCAGTGCTAGACTAGCGGGAGCCTACGAGCAGTACTTC.

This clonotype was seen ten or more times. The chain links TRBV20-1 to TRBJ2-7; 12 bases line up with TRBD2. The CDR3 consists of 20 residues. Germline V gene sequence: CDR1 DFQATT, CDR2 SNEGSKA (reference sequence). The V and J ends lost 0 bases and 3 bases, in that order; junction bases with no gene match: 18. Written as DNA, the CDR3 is TGCAGTGCTAGAGATCGGCTAGCGGGAGGGCCCATGCAACTTCGCTACGAGCAGTACTTC. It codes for CSARDRLAGGPMQLRYEQYF.

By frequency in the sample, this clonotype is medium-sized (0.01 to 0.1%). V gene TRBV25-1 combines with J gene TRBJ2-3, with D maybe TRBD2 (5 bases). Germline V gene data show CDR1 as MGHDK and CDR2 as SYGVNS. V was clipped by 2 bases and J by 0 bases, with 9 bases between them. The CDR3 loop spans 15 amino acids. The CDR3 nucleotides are TGTGCCAGCAGTGAACCCCTAGCCAGCACAGATACGCAGTATTTT. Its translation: CASSEPLASTDTQYF.

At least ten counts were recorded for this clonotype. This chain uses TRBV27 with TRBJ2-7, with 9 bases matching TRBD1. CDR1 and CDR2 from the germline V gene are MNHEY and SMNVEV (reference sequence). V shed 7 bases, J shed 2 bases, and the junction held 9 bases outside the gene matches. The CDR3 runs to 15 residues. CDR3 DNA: TGTGCCAGCACCTATACCGGGACAGGGCCCTACGAGCAGTACTTC. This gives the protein CASTYTGTGPYEQYF.